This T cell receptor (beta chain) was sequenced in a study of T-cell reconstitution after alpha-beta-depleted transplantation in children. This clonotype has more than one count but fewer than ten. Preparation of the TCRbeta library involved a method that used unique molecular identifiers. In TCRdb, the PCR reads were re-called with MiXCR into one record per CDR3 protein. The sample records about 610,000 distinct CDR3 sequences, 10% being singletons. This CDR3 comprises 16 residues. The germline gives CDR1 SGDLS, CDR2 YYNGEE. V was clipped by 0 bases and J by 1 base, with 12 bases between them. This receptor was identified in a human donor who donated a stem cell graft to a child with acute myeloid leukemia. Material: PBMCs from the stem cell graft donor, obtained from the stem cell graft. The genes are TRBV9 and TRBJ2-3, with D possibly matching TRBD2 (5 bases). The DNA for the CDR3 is TGTGCCAGCAGCGTAGGGGCCAGCGGAGGCACAGATACGCAGTATTTT. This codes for CASSVGASGGTDTQYF.